The 5 T cell receptor beta chains below all came from one sample that was sequenced in a study of shared clonotypes between healthy human individuals. The method was immunoSEQ multiplex PCR; TCRdb's version includes in-frame clones alone and lacks a portion of them. The profile shows approximately 2.4 million clones, nearly 97% of them singletons. Source material: naive CD4+ T cells sorted from blood. Noted subset: CD45RA+ positively selected. The receptors were sampled from a young man in good health.

This chain uses TRBV5-1 with TRBJ2-7; TRBD1 agrees at 7 bases. Trimming at V came to 4 bases and at J to 5 bases, leaving 9 bases not matched to a gene. The CDR3 is 14 amino acids. CDR1 and CDR2 from the germline V gene are SGHRS and YFSETQ. The DNA of the CDR3 is TGCGCCAGCAGCCTACGGACAGGTAACGACGAGCAGTACTTC. It codes for CASSLRTGNDEQYF. Complete variable domain (other parts from reference TRBV5-1 and TRBJ2-7): KAGVTQTPRYLIKTRGQQVTLSCSPISGHRSVSWYQQTPGQGLQFLFEYFSETQRNKGNFPGRFSGRQFSNSRSEMNVSTLELGDSALYLCASSLRTGNDEQYFGPGTRLTVT.

The chain uses TRBV27 and TRBJ2-2, with TRBD1 as a possible D gene (7 bases). Trimming shortened V by 3 bases and J by 4 bases, and 15 bases separated the two germline ends. The CDR3 is 16 residues long. CDR1 is MNHEY, CDR2 SMNVEV, per germline (reference sequence). The CDR3 nucleotides read TGTGCCAGCAGTTTCTCAGGGGGACTGGGCACCGGGGAGCTGTTTTTT. Amino acid sequence: CASSFSGGLGTGELFF.

The chain combines TRBV5-1 with TRBJ2-3, with D perhaps TRBD2 (5 bases). Trimming cost V 3 bases and J 0 bases, with 11 bases left between them. The V gene's germline CDR1 is SGHRS and CDR2 YFSETQ. The CDR3 contains 15 residues. The CDR3 here is CASSSAGVSTDTQYF. CDR3 in DNA: TGCGCCAGCAGCTCGGCCGGGGTTAGCACAGATACGCAGTATTTT.

To note about this clone: The identical CDR3 is also encoded by other nucleotide sequences in the sample. The chain has TRBV6-5 and TRBJ1-5; tentative D call: TRBD1 (5 bases). Trimming took 2 bases from V and 10 from J, leaving 12 bases between them. CDR1 MNHEY and CDR2 SVGAGI come from the germline V gene. This CDR3 spans 13 amino acids. As DNA, the CDR3 is TGTGCCAGCAGTTACGGGCGGGGCGGACCCCAGCATTTT. It is translated as CASSYGRGGPQHF.

The V gene is TRBV30, the J gene TRBJ1-1; D gene uncertain. This CDR3 has 12 amino acids. Per the germline V gene, CDR1 is GTSNPN and CDR2 is SVGIG (reference sequence). Between the trimmed V and J ends, which lost 0 bases and 8 bases, there was a span of 10 bases. For the CDR3, the DNA is TGTGCCTGGAGTGTACGGTCACCAGAAGCTTTCTTT. Its protein is CAWSVRSPEAFF.